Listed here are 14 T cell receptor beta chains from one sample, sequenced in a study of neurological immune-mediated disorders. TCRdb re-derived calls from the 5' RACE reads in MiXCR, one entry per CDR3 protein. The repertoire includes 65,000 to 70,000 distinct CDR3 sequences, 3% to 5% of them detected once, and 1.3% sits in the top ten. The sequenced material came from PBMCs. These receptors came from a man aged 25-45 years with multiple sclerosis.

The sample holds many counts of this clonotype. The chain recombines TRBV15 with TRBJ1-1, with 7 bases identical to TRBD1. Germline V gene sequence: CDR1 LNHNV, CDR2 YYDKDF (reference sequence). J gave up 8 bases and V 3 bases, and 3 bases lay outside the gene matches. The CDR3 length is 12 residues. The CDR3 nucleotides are TGTGCCACCAGCAGGCAGGGGGGGGAAGCTTTCTTT. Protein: CATSRQGGEAFF. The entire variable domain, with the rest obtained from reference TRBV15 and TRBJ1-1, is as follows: DAMVIQNPRYQVTQFGKPVTLSCSQTLNHNVMYWYQQKSSQAPKLLFHYYDKDFNNEADTPDNFQSRRPNTSFCFLDIRSPGLGDTAMYLCATSRQGGEAFFGQGTRLTVV.

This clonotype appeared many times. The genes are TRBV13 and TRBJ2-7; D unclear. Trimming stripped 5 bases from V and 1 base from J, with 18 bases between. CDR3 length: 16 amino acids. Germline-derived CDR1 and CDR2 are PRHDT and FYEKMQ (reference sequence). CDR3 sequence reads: CASSPVPPHDSYEQYF. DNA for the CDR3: TGTGCCAGCAGCCCAGTCCCCCCCCACGATTCCTACGAGCAGTACTTC.

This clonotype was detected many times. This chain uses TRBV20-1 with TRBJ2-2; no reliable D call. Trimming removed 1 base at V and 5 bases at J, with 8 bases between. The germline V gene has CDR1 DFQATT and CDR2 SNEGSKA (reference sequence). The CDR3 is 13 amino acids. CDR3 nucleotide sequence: TGCAGTGCTAGAGTAACACAAACCGGGGAGCTGTTTTTT. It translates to CSARVTQTGELFF.

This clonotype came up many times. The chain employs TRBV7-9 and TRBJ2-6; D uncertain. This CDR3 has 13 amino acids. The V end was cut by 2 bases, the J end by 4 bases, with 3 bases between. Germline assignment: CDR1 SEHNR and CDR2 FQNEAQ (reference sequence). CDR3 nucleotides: TGTGCCAGCAGCTTAATCGGGGCCAACGTCCTGACTTTC. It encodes CASSLIGANVLTF. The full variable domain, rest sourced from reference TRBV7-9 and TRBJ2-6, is DTGVSQNPRHKITKRGQNVTFRCDPISEHNRLYWYRQTLGQGPEFLTYFQNEAQLEKSRLLSDRFSAERPKGSFSTLEIQRTEQGDSAMYLCASSLIGANVLTFGAGSRLTVL.

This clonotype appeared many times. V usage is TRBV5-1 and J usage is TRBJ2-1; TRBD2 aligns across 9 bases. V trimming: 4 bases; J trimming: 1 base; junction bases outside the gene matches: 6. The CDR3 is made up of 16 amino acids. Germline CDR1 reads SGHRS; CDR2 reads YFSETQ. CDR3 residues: CASSRSGGLSYNEQFF. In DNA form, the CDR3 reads TGCGCCAGCAGCAGGAGCGGGGGGCTTTCCTACAATGAGCAGTTCTTC. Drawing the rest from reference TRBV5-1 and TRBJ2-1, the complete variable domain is KAGVTQTPRYLIKTRGQQVTLSCSPISGHRSVSWYQQTPGQGLQFLFEYFSETQRNKGNFPGRFSGRQFSNSRSEMNVSTLELGDSALYLCASSRSGGLSYNEQFFGPGTRLTVL.

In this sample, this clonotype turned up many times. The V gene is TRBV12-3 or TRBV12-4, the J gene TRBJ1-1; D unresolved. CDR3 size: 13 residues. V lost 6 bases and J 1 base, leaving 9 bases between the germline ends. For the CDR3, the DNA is TGTGCCAGCAGCCTACAATGGAACACTGAAGCTTTCTTT. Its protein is CASSLQWNTEAFF.

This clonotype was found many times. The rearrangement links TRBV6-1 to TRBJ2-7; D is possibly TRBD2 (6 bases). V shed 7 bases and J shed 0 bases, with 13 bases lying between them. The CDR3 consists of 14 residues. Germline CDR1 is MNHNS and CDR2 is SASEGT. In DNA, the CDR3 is TGTGCCAGCATCCCCGGAGGGAGCTCCTACGAGCAGTACTTC. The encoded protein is CASIPGGSSYEQYF.

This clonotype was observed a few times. Written as DNA, the CDR3 is TGTGCCAGCAGTGAGATCCCCGAGACTGAAGCTTTCTTT. Protein sequence: CASSEIPETEAFF. The V gene is TRBV2, the J gene TRBJ1-1; no reliable D call. This CDR3 is built from 13 residues. The germline V gene has CDR1 SNHLY and CDR2 FYNNEI. Trimming took off 3 bases at V and 5 bases at J, with 10 bases between the two ends.

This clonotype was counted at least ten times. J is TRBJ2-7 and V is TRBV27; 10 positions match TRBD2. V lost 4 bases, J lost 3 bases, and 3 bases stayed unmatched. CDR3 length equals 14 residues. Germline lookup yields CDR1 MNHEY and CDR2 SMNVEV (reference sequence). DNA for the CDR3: TGTGCCAGCAGTTATAGCGGGGGGATCTACGAGCAGTACTTC. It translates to CASSYSGGIYEQYF.

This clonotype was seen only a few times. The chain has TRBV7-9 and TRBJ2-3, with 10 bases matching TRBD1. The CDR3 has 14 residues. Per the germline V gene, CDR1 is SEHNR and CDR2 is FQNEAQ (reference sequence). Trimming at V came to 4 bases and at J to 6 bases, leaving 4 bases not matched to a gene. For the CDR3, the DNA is TGTGCCAGCAGCTCCCGACAGGGGGCTGATACGCAGTATTTT. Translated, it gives CASSSRQGADTQYF. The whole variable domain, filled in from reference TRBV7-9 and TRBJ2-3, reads DTGVSQNPRHKITKRGQNVTFRCDPISEHNRLYWYRQTLGQGPEFLTYFQNEAQLEKSRLLSDRFSAERPKGSFSTLEIQRTEQGDSAMYLCASSSRQGADTQYFGPGTRLTVL.

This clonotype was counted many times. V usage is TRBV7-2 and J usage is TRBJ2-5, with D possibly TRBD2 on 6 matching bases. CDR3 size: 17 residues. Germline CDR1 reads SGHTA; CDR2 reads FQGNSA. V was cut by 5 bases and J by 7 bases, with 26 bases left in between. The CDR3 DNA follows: TGTGCCAGCAGCCGGACTACGGAACAAATAATCCCGTGGACCCAGTACTTC. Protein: CASSRTTEQIIPWTQYF.

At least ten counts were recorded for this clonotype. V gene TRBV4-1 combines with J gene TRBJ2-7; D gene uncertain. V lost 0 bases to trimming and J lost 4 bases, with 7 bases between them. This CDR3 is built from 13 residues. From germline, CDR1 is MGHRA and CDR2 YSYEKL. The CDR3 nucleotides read TGCGCCAGCAGCCAAGAGGGCACATACGAGCAGTACTTC. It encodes CASSQEGTYEQYF.

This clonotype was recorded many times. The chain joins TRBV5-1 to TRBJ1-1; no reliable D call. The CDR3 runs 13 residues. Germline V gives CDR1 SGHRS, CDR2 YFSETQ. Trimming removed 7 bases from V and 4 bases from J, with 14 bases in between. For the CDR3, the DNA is TGCGCCAGCCGCGCAAACTATTTCACTGAAGCTTTCTTT. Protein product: CASRANYFTEAFF.

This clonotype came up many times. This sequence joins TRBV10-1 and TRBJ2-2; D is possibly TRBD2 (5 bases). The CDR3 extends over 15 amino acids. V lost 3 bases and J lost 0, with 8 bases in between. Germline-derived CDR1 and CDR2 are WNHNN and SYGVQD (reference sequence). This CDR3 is CASSDSEANTGELFF. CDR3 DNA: TGCGCCAGCAGTGACTCGGAGGCGAACACCGGGGAGCTGTTTTTT.